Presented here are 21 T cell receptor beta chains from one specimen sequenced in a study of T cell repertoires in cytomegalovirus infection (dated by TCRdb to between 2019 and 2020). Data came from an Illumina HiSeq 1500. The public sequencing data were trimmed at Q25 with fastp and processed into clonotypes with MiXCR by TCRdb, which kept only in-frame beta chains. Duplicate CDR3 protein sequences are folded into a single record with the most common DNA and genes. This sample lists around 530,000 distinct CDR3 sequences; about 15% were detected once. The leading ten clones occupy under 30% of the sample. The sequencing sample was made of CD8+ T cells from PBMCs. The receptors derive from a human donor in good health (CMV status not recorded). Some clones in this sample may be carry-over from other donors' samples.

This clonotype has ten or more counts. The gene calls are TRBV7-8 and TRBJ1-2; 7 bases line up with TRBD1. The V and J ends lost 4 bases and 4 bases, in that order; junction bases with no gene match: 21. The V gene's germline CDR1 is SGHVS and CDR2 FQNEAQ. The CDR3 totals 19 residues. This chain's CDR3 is CASSSPPGPQGSLIYGYTF. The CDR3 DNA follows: TGTGCCAGCAGCTCCCCCCCGGGCCCACAGGGGTCTCTCATCTATGGCTACACCTTC.

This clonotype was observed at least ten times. The CDR3 DNA follows: TGTGCCAGCAGCTTAATCCCCGTATCCTACGAGCAGTACTTC. It specifies CASSLIPVSYEQYF. The rearrangement uses TRBV11-2 and TRBJ2-7; no firm D call. The CDR3 totals 14 residues. Trimming pared 2 bases from V and 1 base from J, leaving 9 bases between. Germline CDR1 and CDR2: SGHAT and FQNNGV.

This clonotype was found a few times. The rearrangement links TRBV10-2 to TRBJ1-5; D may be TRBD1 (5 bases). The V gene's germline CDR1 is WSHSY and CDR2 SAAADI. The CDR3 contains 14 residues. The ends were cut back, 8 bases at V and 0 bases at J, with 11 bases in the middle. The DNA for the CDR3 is TGCGCCAGCGGGGACGATAATAGCAATCAGCCCCAGCATTTT. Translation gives CASGDDNSNQPQHF.

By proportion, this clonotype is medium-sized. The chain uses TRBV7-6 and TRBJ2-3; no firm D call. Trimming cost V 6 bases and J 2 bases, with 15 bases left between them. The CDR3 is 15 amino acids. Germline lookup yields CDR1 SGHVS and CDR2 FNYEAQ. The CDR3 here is CASSSTTYPTDTQYF. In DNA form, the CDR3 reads TGTGCCAGCAGTTCAACGACATACCCCACAGATACGCAGTATTTT. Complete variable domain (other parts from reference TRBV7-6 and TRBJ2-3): GAGVSQSPRYKVTKRGQDVALRCDPISGHVSLYWYRQALGQGPEFLTYFNYEAQQDKSGLPNDRFSAERPEGSISTLTIQRTEQRDSAMYRCASSSTTYPTDTQYFGPGTRLTVL.

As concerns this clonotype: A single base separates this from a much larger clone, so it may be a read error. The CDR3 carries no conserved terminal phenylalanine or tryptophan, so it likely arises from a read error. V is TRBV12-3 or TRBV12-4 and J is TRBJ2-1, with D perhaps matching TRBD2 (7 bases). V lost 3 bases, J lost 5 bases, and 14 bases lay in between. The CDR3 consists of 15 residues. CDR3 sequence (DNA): TGTGCCAGCAGTTTTGGGGGGGGGCGGAACAATGAGCAGTTCTTA. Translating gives CASSFGGGRNNEQFL.

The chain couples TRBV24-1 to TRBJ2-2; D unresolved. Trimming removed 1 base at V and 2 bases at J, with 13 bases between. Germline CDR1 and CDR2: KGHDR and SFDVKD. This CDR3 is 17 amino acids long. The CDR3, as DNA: TGTGCCACCAGTGATTTCGGGCTCCCCGCCAACACCGGGGAGCTGTTTTTT. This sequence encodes CATSDFGLPANTGELFF.

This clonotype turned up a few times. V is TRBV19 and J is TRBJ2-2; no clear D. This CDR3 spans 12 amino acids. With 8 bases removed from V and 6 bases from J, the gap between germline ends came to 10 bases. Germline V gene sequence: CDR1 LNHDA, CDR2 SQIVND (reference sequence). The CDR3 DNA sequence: TGTGCCAGTCTTTCCTCTGCCGGGGAGCTGTTTTTT. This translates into CASLSSAGELFF.

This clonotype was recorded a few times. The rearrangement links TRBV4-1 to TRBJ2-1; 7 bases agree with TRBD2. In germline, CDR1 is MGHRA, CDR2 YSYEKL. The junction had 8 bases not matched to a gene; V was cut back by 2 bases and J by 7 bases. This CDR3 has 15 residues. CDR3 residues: CASSQLSGTANEQFF. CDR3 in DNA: TGCGCCAGCAGCCAATTAAGCGGGACGGCGAATGAGCAGTTCTTC.

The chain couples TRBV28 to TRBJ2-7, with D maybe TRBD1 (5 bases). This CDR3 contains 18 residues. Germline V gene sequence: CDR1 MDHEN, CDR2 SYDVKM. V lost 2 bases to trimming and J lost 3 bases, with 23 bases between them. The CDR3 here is CASSLPTHRDSRRYEQYF. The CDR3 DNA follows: TGTGCCAGCAGTTTACCTACTCACCGAGACAGCAGACGCTACGAGCAGTACTTC.

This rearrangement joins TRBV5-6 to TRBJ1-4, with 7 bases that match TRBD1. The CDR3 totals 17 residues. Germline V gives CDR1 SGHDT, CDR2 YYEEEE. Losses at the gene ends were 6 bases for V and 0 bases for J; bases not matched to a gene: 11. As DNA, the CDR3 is TGTGCCAGCACCCGACAGGGACCTTTTGCAACTAATGAAAAACTGTTTTTT. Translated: CASTRQGPFATNEKLFF.

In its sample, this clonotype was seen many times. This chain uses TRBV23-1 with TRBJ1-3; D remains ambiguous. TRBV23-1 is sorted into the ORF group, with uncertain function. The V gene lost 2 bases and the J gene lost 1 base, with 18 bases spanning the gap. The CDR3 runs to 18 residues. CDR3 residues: CASSQKGCSARSGNTIYF. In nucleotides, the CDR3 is TGCGCCAGCAGTCAAAAGGGTTGCTCTGCCCGATCTGGAAACACCATATATTTT.

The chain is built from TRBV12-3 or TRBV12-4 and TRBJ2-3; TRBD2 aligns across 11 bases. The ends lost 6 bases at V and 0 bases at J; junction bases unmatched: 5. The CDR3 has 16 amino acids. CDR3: CASSLSGGASTDTQYF. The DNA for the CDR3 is TGTGCCAGCAGCCTTAGCGGGGGGGCCAGCACAGATACGCAGTATTTT.

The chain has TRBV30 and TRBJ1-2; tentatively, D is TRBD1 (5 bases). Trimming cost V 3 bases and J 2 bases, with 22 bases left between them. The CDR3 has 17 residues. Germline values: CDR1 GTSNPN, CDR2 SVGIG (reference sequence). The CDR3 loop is CAWRGAVIQDSNYGYTF. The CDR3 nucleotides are TGTGCCTGGAGGGGAGCGGTGATACAGGACTCGAACTATGGCTACACCTTC.

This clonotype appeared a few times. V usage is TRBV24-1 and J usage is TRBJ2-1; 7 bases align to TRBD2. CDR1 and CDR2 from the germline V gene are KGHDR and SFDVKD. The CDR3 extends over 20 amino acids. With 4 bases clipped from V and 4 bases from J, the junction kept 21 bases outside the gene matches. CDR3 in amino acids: CATSDPMEQDPLGGYNEQFF. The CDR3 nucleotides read TGTGCCACCAGTGACCCTATGGAGCAGGACCCCCTGGGGGGGTACAATGAGCAGTTCTTC.

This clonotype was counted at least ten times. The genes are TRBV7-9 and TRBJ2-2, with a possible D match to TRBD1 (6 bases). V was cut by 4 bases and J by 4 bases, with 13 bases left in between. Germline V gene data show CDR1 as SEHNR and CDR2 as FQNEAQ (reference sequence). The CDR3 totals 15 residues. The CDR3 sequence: CASSSDSQGTGELFF. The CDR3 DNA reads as TGTGCCAGCAGCTCGGACAGTCAGGGCACCGGGGAGCTGTTTTTT.

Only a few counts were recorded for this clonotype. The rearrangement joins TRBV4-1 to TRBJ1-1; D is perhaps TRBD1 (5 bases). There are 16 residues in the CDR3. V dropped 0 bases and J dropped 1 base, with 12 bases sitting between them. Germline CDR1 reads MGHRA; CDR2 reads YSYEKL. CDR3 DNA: TGCGCCAGCAGCCAAGATCGGGCGGGGCCGAACACTGAAGCTTTCTTT. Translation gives CASSQDRAGPNTEAFF.

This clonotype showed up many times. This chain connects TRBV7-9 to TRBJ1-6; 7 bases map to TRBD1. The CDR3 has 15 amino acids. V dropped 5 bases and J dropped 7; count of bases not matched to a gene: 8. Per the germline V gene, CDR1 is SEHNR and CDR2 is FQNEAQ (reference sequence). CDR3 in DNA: TGTGCCAGCAGCACCGACAGGGATCAGAATTCACCCCTCCACTTT. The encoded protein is CASSTDRDQNSPLHF. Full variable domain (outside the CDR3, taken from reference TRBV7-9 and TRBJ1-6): DTGVSQNPRHKITKRGQNVTFRCDPISEHNRLYWYRQTLGQGPEFLTYFQNEAQLEKSRLLSDRFSAERPKGSFSTLEIQRTEQGDSAMYLCASSTDRDQNSPLHFGNGTRLTVT.

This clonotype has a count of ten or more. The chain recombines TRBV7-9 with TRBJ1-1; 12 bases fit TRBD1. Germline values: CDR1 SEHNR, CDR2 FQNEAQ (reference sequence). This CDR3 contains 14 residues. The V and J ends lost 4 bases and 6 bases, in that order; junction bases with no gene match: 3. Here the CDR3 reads CASSWGQGAPEAFF. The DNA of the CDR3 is TGTGCCAGCAGCTGGGGACAGGGGGCTCCTGAAGCTTTCTTT.

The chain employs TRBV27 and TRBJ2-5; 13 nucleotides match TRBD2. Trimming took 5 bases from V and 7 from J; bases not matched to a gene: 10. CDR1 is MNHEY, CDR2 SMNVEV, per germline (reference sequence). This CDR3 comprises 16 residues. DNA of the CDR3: TGTGCCAGCAGTCCCTGGACTAGCGGGAGTGAAGGGACCCAGTACTTC. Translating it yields CASSPWTSGSEGTQYF.

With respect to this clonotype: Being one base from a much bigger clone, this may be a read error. The DNA for the CDR3 is TGCAGCGTTACCTTAACCGGGAGTTCCACCGGGGAGCTGTTTTTT. This gives the protein CSVTLTGSSTGELFF. This chain connects TRBV29-1 to TRBJ2-2, with D tentatively TRBD2 (6 bases). Between the trimmed V and J ends, which lost 5 bases and 4 bases, there was a span of 17 bases. This CDR3 is built from 15 residues. Germline CDR1 and CDR2: SQVTM and ANQGSEA.

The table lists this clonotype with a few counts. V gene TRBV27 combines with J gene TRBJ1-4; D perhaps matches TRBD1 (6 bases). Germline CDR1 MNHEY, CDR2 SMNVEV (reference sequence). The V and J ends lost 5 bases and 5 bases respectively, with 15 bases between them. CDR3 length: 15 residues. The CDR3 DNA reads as TGTGCCAGCAGTACGCGCGGGGGGCGGAATGAAAAACTGTTTTTT. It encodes CASSTRGGRNEKLFF. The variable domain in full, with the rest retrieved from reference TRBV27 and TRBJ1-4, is EAQVTQNPRYLITVTGKKLTVTCSQNMNHEYMSWYRQDPGLGLRQIYYSMNVEVTDKGDVPEGYKVSRKEKRNFPLILESPSPNQTSLYFCASSTRGGRNEKLFFGSGTQLSVL.